A selection of T cell receptor beta chains follows, all from one sample in a study of memory CD4+ T cells and cytomegalovirus serostatus. Sequencing used immunoSEQ multiplex PCR; TCRdb keeps in-frame clones, though not all of them. The table lists about 25,000 clones, around three quarters of them singletons. Sequencing input: memory CD4+ T cells from blood. The receptors were gathered from an adult in good health and CMV-seronegative. Each CDR3 is given with its conserved first and last residue. Each record gives: V gene, D gene, J gene, clone size, CDR3 DNA, CDR3 protein. D genes are given only for firm matches. The size entry is marked missing in some rows and otherwise reads once, few, many or a size class.

>TRBV7-3|NA|TRBJ1-1|NA
TGTGCCAGCAGTCAGTGGGGCACTGAAGCTTTCTTT
CASSQWGTEAFF
>TRBV6-5|TRBD2|TRBJ2-1|NA
TGTGCCAGCAGTTACCGTGGACTAGCCGATGAGCAGTTCTTC
CASSYRGLADEQFF
>TRBV18|NA|TRBJ2-2|NA
TGTGCCAGCTCACCACGGTCCGGAGGAGACACCGGGGAGCTGTTTTTT
CASSPRSGGDTGELFF
>TRBV11-2|NA|TRBJ1-5|NA
TGTGCCAGCAGCGGCCTGAGAAACAATCAGCCCCAGCATTTT
CASSGLRNNQPQHF
>TRBV5-1|NA|TRBJ1-1|NA
TGCGCCAGCAGCTTGGACACCTGGAACACTGAAGCTTTCTTT
CASSLDTWNTEAFF
>TRBV7-3|TRBD1|TRBJ1-2|NA
TGTGCCAGCAGCCCGGGACAGAACTATGGCTACACCTTC
CASSPGQNYGYTF
>TRBV7-8|TRBD1|TRBJ1-6|few
TGTGCCAGCAGCTTAGAAGCAGGGGGGACCTATAATTCACCCCTCCACTTT
CASSLEAGGTYNSPLHF
>TRBV6-5|TRBD1|TRBJ1-2|NA
TGTGCCAGCAGTGCGGGACAGGGGGGGTCCTATGGCTACACCTTC
CASSAGQGGSYGYTF
>TRBV18|TRBD2|TRBJ2-3|NA
TGTGCCAGCTCGCAACTAGCGGGTCCAACAGATACGCAGTATTTT
CASSQLAGPTDTQYF
>TRBV9|NA|TRBJ1-2|NA
TGTGCCAGCAGCGACCCCGGGCGGCCCGGTTTTGGCTACACCTTC
CASSDPGRPGFGYTF
>TRBV6-1|TRBD2|TRBJ2-1|NA
TGTGCCAGCATGACACTAGCGTCCCTTGAGCAGTTCTTC
CASMTLASLEQFF
>TRBV6-1|TRBD2|TRBJ2-4|NA
TGTGCCAGCAGTGCCCTTCGGCTAGCGGGGGGGCCAGGGAACATTCAGTACTTC
CASSALRLAGGPGNIQYF
>TRBV18|NA|TRBJ1-1|NA
TGTGCCAGCTCACCACCTCGAAGTACGGGGACCGCCAAGAAATTGGGTCTCCGGAACACTGAAGCTTTCTTT
CASSPPRSTGTAKKLGLRNTEAFF
>TRBV7-9|TRBD1|TRBJ1-2|NA
TGTGCCAGCAGCTTAGGGGACAGGGATCGCTATGGCTACACCTTC
CASSLGDRDRYGYTF
>TRBV6-1|TRBD1|TRBJ1-5|NA
TGTGCCAGCAGTGAAGCGCGGGACAGATCCAATCAGCCCCAGCATTTT
CASSEARDRSNQPQHF
>TRBV2|NA|TRBJ1-2|NA
TGTGCCAGAGCGGGGACCGACCGGGCCTATGGCTACACCTTC
CARAGTDRAYGYTF
>TRBV4-3|TRBD1|TRBJ2-5|NA
TGCGCCAGCAGCCAAGGGACAGGGAGTGGGACCCAGTACTTC
CASSQGTGSGTQYF
>TRBV9|TRBD2|TRBJ2-2|NA
TGTGCCAGCAGCGATAGGGTGGTAGCGGGGACCACGAGTACCGGGGAGCTGTTTTTT
CASSDRVVAGTTSTGELFF
>TRBV11-2|TRBD1|TRBJ2-6|NA
TGTGCCAGCAGCATACGCCCGGGACAGGGGCAAAGTGGGGCCAACGTCCTGACTTTC
CASSIRPGQGQSGANVLTF
>TRBV10-3|TRBD2|TRBJ2-7|once
TGTGCCATCAGAGACAGGGGACTAGCGGGAGACGAGCAGTACTTC
CAIRDRGLAGDEQYF
>TRBV2|TRBD1|TRBJ2-5|NA
TGTGCCAGCAGTGAAGGCGGGGTGGGACAGGGCGAGACCCAGTACTTC
CASSEGGVGQGETQYF
>TRBV6-6|NA|TRBJ1-5|NA
TGTGCCAGCAGCCGGGACACCAATCAGCCCCAGCATTTT
CASSRDTNQPQHF
>TRBV25-1|NA|TRBJ2-3|NA
TGTGCCAGCCGGAAAGGGAATACGCAGTATTTT
CASRKGNTQYF
>TRBV5-1|TRBD1|TRBJ2-5|NA
TGCGCCAGCAGCTTGGTTGCGACAGGGGGTCCAGAGACCCAGTACTTC
CASSLVATGGPETQYF